The 25 T cell receptor beta chains below all came from one sample that was sequenced in a study of blood T cell repertoires in COVID-19. This table comes from immunoSEQ multiplex PCR, and its TCRdb copy is limited to in-frame clones, with some not included. The sample has under 200,000 clones; roughly 88% are singletons. Sequencing was done on a sample of PBMCs or T cells enriched from blood (not recorded which). These TCRs come from a woman aged 55-69 years who had recovered from COVID-19.

The DNA for the CDR3 is TGTGCCAGCAGTGGGGCTATCTCTGGAAACACCATATATTTT. Protein: CASSGAISGNTIYF. V usage is TRBV2 and J usage is TRBJ1-3; no reliable D call. The germline CDR1 and CDR2 sequences are SNHLY and FYNNEI. The CDR3 spans 14 residues. The V end was cut by 4 bases, the J end by 0 bases, with 7 bases between.

The chain joins TRBV18 to TRBJ1-1, with a possible D match to TRBD1 (5 bases). The CDR3 loop spans 15 amino acids. V was cut by 3 bases and J by 1 base, with 12 bases left in between. From germline, CDR1 is KGHSH and CDR2 LQKENI. CDR3 coding DNA: TGTGCCAGCTCACCCCCTTCACAGGCGAACACTGAAGCTTTCTTT. Its protein product is CASSPPSQANTEAFF.

The genes are TRBV19 and TRBJ1-2; D may be TRBD1 (6 bases). The V end lost 7 bases, the J end lost 4 bases, and 10 bases lay between the germline ends. Germline CDR1 is LNHDA and CDR2 is SQIVND (reference sequence). The CDR3 has 12 residues. In DNA form, the CDR3 reads TGTGCCAGTACCGACAGGTCCTATGGCTACACCTTC. This gives the protein CASTDRSYGYTF.

The chain employs TRBV9 and TRBJ1-1, with 7 nucleotides matching TRBD1. The CDR3 consists of 15 residues. CDR1 is SGDLS and CDR2 is YYNGEE in the germline V gene. V lost 1 base, J lost 2 bases, and 5 bases stayed unmatched. CDR3 in amino acids: CASSVMGQTNTEAFF. The DNA for the CDR3 is TGTGCCAGCAGCGTAATGGGACAGACCAACACTGAAGCTTTCTTT.

V and J are TRBV18 and TRBJ2-7; 8 bases agree with TRBD2. Germline CDR1 is KGHSH and CDR2 is LQKENI. The CDR3 consists of 15 residues. The trim removed 3 bases at V and 7 bases at J, leaving 11 bases unmatched. This chain's CDR3 is CASSPGTIERGEQYF. For the CDR3, the DNA is TGTGCCAGCTCACCCGGGACTATCGAGCGGGGGGAGCAGTACTTC.

The rearrangement joins TRBV5-4 to TRBJ2-6; the D gene is possibly TRBD2 (6 bases). Per germline, CDR1 SGHNT and CDR2 YYREEE (reference sequence). Trimming stripped 0 bases from V and 4 bases from J, with 11 bases between. This CDR3 has 16 residues. CDR3 in amino acids: CASSLGGVQGANVLTF. CDR3 in DNA: TGTGCCAGCAGCTTGGGGGGGGTGCAAGGGGCCAACGTCCTGACTTTC.

The genes are TRBV7-2 and TRBJ2-1; D is ambiguous. Germline CDR1 is SGHTA and CDR2 is FQGNSA. V lost 5 bases to trimming and J lost 8 bases, with 22 bases between them. The CDR3 totals 16 residues. DNA for the CDR3: TGTGCCAGCAGCCCGCCGGGTTCCTTTTTGAGGCATGAGCAGTTCTTC. Amino acids: CASSPPGSFLRHEQFF.

The CDR3 region is CASSRGWQSSYEQYF. Written as DNA, the CDR3 is TGTGCCAGCAGTCGGGGGTGGCAGTCCTCCTACGAGCAGTACTTC. The chain has TRBV27 and TRBJ2-7; D possibly corresponds to TRBD2 (6 bases). The CDR3 has 15 amino acids. V shed 5 bases and J shed 0 bases, with 14 bases lying between them. Germline assignment: CDR1 MNHEY and CDR2 SMNVEV (reference sequence).

The chain joins TRBV2 to TRBJ1-1; TRBD1 agrees at 9 bases. Germline CDR1 and CDR2: SNHLY and FYNNEI. This CDR3 has 16 amino acids. J was trimmed by 3 bases and V by 6 bases; bases with no gene match: 11. CDR3 nucleotide sequence: TGTGCCAGCAGGGCCGGGACAGGGATTCGCGACACTGAAGCTTTCTTT. Translated: CASRAGTGIRDTEAFF.

Note on this clone: A much larger clone differs from this one at a single base, so this may be a read error. Other nucleotide sequences in the sample specify the same CDR3. This chain uses TRBV3-1 (or the pseudogene TRBV3-2) with TRBJ1-2, with 7 bases fitting TRBD1. This CDR3 spans 14 amino acids. Germline lookup yields CDR1 LGHDT and CDR2 YNNKEL (reference sequence). Trimming removed 6 bases from V and 4 bases from J; junction bases left unmatched: 8. CDR3 protein: CASSPRQGSYGYTF. The CDR3, as DNA: TGTGCCAGCAGTCCCCGACAGGGTAGCTATGGCTACACCTTC.

The rearrangement joins TRBV12-3 or TRBV12-4 to TRBJ2-1, with D perhaps TRBD1 (5 bases). The CDR3 has 13 residues. Trimming stripped 7 bases from V and 7 bases from J, with 14 bases between. The CDR3 protein is CASKQGSVNEQFF. The DNA for the CDR3 is TGTGCCAGCAAGCAGGGCTCGGTGAATGAGCAGTTCTTC.

The gene calls are TRBV28 and TRBJ1-2; TRBD1 might be the D (6 bases). Trimming left V 6 bases short and J 0 bases short, with 17 bases between. CDR1 and CDR2 (germline): MDHEN, SYDVKM. The CDR3 is made up of 16 amino acids. The CDR3 is CASRTTGYPSNYGYTF. CDR3 in DNA: TGTGCCAGCAGGACGACAGGTTATCCGTCTAACTATGGCTACACCTTC.

The chain joins TRBV6-5 to TRBJ1-3, with D uncertain. CDR1 is MNHEY, CDR2 SVGAGI, per germline. V shed 6 bases and J shed 2 bases, with 14 bases lying between them. The CDR3 sequence is 15 residues long. CDR3 coding DNA: TGTGCCAGCAGGTTGGGCAGGCTTACTGGAAACACCATATATTTT. Encoded protein: CASRLGRLTGNTIYF.

The rearrangement joins TRBV6-4 to TRBJ2-1, with D perhaps TRBD1 (6 bases). The CDR3 has 14 residues. Germline V CDR1 and CDR2: MRHNA, SNTAGT. V was trimmed by 6 bases and J by 4 bases, leaving 13 bases between them. DNA of the CDR3: TGTGCCAGCAGCCCGACAGGAACTTACAATGAGCAGTTCTTC. Protein product: CASSPTGTYNEQFF.

The rearrangement uses TRBV2 and TRBJ1-4, with 7 bases identical to TRBD1. Germline lookup yields CDR1 SNHLY and CDR2 FYNNEI. The CDR3 has 13 residues. The ends lost 8 bases at V and 5 bases at J; junction bases unmatched: 5. The CDR3: CASHRGRNEKLFF. In DNA, the CDR3 is TGTGCCAGCCACAGGGGTAGAAATGAAAAACTGTTTTTT.

V usage is TRBV5-1 and J usage is TRBJ2-1, with TRBD2 matching 13 bases. CDR1 is SGHRS and CDR2 is YFSETQ in the germline V gene. Germline trimming cut 2 bases from V and 4 bases from J; bases unmatched to any gene: 9. CDR3 length equals 18 residues. The CDR3 nucleotides are TGCGCCAGCAGCTTAACCGGGACTAGCGGGGAACTATACAATGAGCAGTTCTTC. As protein: CASSLTGTSGELYNEQFF.

The chain carries TRBV10-3 and TRBJ1-1, with D tentatively TRBD1 (6 bases). The germline CDR1 and CDR2 sequences are ENHRY and SYGVKD. V gave up 11 bases and J gave up 1 base, with 20 bases separating them. This CDR3 has 15 amino acids. The CDR3 nucleotides are TGTGCCTCTCGGGGGGGGCCTGCGGGGAACACTGAAGCTTTCTTT. Translation gives CASRGGPAGNTEAFF.

The rearrangement links TRBV25-1 to TRBJ1-1, with a possible D match to TRBD1 (6 bases). This CDR3 has 11 amino acids. CDR1 and CDR2 from the germline V gene are MGHDK and SYGVNS. The V end lost 7 bases, the J end lost 6 bases, and 9 bases lay between the germline ends. For the CDR3, the DNA is TGTGCCAGCATTTACAGGGCTGAAGCTTTCTTT. This gives the protein CASIYRAEAFF.

The chain employs TRBV19 and TRBJ1-1, with unresolved D. Between the trimmed V and J ends, which lost 8 bases and 1 base, there was a span of 14 bases. The CDR3 has 14 residues. Germline assignment: CDR1 LNHDA and CDR2 SQIVND (reference sequence). This CDR3 reads CASRGPGGNTEAFF. The CDR3 DNA reads TGTGCCAGTCGCGGGCCGGGAGGGAACACTGAAGCTTTCTTT.

V usage is TRBV5-3 and J usage is TRBJ2-5; 8 bases map to TRBD1. TRBV5-3 is classed as an ORF, of uncertain function. After removal of 0 bases from V and 0 bases from J, the junction contained 7 bases not matched to a gene. There are 17 residues in the CDR3. The CDR3 here is CARSLGGQVHYQETQYF. The CDR3 bases are TGTGCCAGAAGCTTGGGGGGACAGGTCCATTACCAAGAGACCCAGTACTTC.

The chain joins TRBV6-1 to TRBJ2-5, with 10 bases that match TRBD2. This CDR3 is 17 amino acids long. Germline V lookup: CDR1 MNHNS, CDR2 SASEGT. With V trimmed by 3 bases and J by 5 bases, 12 bases remained unmatched. The chain's CDR3 is CASSDFMSGGDGETQYF. CDR3 bases: TGTGCCAGCAGTGATTTCATGAGCGGGGGGGACGGGGAGACCCAGTACTTC.

To note about this clone: The germline gene is not matched at one end of the junction; a read error may be the cause. The chain has TRBV28 and TRBJ2-1; TRBD2 matches at 10 bases. The length of the CDR3 is 16 residues. The V gene's germline CDR1 is MDHEN and CDR2 SYDVKM. CDR3 region: CASSPRTSGSFNEQFF. CDR3 nucleotides: TGTGCCAGCAGTCCTCGGACTAGCGGATCCTTCAATGAGCAGTTCTTC.

The rearrangement links TRBV5-1 to TRBJ2-5, with TRBD2 matching over 12 bases. V lost 1 base to trimming and J lost 3 bases; unmatched junction nucleotides: 4. Per germline, CDR1 SGHRS and CDR2 YFSETQ. The CDR3 is 16 residues long. The CDR3 sequence: CASSLTLAGGEETQYF. The CDR3 region has the DNA TGCGCCAGCAGCTTGACCCTAGCGGGAGGGGAAGAGACCCAGTACTTC.

The CDR3 DNA follows: TGTGCCAGCAGCCAAGACAGGGTCACCTACAATGAGCAGTTCTTC. Translating it yields CASSQDRVTYNEQFF. This chain links TRBV5-5 with TRBJ2-1, with 7 nucleotides matching TRBD1. The CDR3 has 15 amino acids. The V gene's germline CDR1 is SGHKS and CDR2 YYEKEE (reference sequence). With V trimmed by 4 bases and J by 2 bases, 6 bases remained unmatched.

This clone has only a few counts. For the CDR3, the DNA is TGCGCCAGCAGCCAAGAGGGACGGCAGGGGCGGAGGACTGAAGCTTTCTTT. Translating it yields CASSQEGRQGRRTEAFF. The chain employs TRBV4-1 and TRBJ1-1; D is possibly TRBD1 (6 bases). The CDR3 covers 17 residues. Germline loops: CDR1 MGHRA, CDR2 YSYEKL. V dropped 0 bases and J dropped 5 bases, with 19 bases sitting between them.